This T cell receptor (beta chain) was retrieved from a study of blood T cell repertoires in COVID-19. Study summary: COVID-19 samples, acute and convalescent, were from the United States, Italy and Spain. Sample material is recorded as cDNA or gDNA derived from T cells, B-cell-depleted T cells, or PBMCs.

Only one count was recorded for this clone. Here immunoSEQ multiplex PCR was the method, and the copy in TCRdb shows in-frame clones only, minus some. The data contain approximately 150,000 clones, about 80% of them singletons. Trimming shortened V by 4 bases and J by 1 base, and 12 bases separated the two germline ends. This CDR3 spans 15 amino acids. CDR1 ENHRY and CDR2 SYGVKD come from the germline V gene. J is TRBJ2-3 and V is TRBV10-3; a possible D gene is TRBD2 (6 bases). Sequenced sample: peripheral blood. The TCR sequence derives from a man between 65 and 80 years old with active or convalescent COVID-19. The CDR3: CAISVGQRGTDTQYF. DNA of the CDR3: TGTGCCATCAGTGTGGGCCAGCGGGGCACAGATACGCAGTATTTT.